The 27 T cell receptor beta chains in this list originate from one sample, sequenced in a study of blood T cells in healthy people across ages. Next came a second PCR, run for about 7 to 12 cycles, which used a sample-barcoded 5' primer along with a J-beta primer mix. TCRdb itself ran the 5' RACE reads through MiXCR, one entry per CDR3 protein. This sample has around 780,000 distinct CDR3 sequences; more than 50% occur once, and the top ten carry around 25%. The sequencing input was blood. The receptors shown here come from a man in his forties in good health.

V usage is TRBV7-8 and J usage is TRBJ2-3; 13 nucleotides align to TRBD2. The CDR3 contains 15 residues. V dropped 5 bases and J dropped 6; count of bases not matched to a gene: 5. Germline loops: CDR1 SGHVS, CDR2 FQNEAQ. The CDR3 reads CASSATSGRDDTQYF. DNA for the CDR3: TGTGCCAGCAGCGCAACTAGCGGGAGGGACGATACGCAGTATTTT.

This chain uses TRBV12-3 or TRBV12-4 with TRBJ1-1, with TRBD1 identical over 7 bases. This CDR3 comprises 13 residues. The trim removed 6 bases at V and 6 bases at J, leaving 7 bases unmatched. DNA of the CDR3: TGTGCCAGCAGACGAATCGACAGGGCTGAAGCTTTCTTT. This sequence encodes CASRRIDRAEAFF.

As concerns this clonotype: A read error may be the cause here, since a much bigger clone is one base away. The chain combines TRBV11-1 with TRBJ2-7; D unclear. Germline V CDR1 and CDR2: SGHAT, FQDESV (reference sequence). The CDR3 sequence is 13 residues long. In nucleotides, the CDR3 is TGTGCCGGCAGCTTCATGGCGTCCTACGAGCAGTACTTC. Translating gives CAGSFMASYEQYF.

This clonotype has only one observation. The chain links TRBV7-3 to TRBJ2-7, with a tentative D call TRBD2 (6 bases). CDR1 and CDR2 (germline): SGHTA, FQGTGA. V was pared by 2 bases and J by 2 bases, with 10 bases between. The CDR3 has 14 residues. CDR3 DNA: TGTGCCAGCAGCTTATTTAGCGGCGCCTACGAGCAGTACTTC. Translation gives CASSLFSGAYEQYF.

The V gene is TRBV3-1, the J gene TRBJ2-5, with 9 positions matching TRBD2. Germline CDR1 LGHDT, CDR2 YNNKEL (reference sequence). Unmatched junction bases numbered 6, after V lost 3 bases and J lost 4 bases. CDR3 size: 15 residues. The CDR3 loop reads CASSQRAGGSETQYF. The CDR3 DNA reads as TGTGCCAGCAGCCAGAGAGCGGGGGGTTCAGAGACCCAGTACTTC.

The J gene is TRBJ1-6, the V gene TRBV12-5, with D hard to call. CDR3 length equals 17 residues. The germline V and J ends were trimmed by 2 bases and 7 bases, with 18 bases remaining between them. CDR1 and CDR2 (germline): LGHNT, FRNRAP. CDR3: CASGLPNTGLRNSPLHF. CDR3 nucleotide sequence: TGTGCTAGTGGTTTGCCTAATACCGGGCTCAGAAATTCACCCCTCCACTTT.

This sequence joins TRBV5-1 and TRBJ2-5; no clear D gene. Per germline, CDR1 SGHRS and CDR2 YFSETQ. CDR3 length: 14 amino acids. Trimming shortened V by 1 base and J by 2 bases, and 9 bases separated the two germline ends. DNA of the CDR3: TGCGCCAGCAGCTTGCCTCCAGCACAAGAGACCCAGTACTTC. This gives the protein CASSLPPAQETQYF.

This clonotype was counted many times. The V call is TRBV7-9, the J call TRBJ2-7, with D maybe TRBD2 (6 bases). V was pared by 1 base and J by 2 bases, with 15 bases between. Germline CDR1 is SEHNR and CDR2 is FQNEAQ (reference sequence). The CDR3 length is 16 residues. This CDR3 is CASSLDFGGLAYEQYF. The DNA for the CDR3 is TGTGCCAGCAGCTTAGACTTCGGGGGATTGGCCTACGAGCAGTACTTC.

The chain joins TRBV11-2 to TRBJ2-1; 8 bases line up with TRBD2. The DNA end is more similar to TRBJ2-7, so the J call may be wrong. The CDR3 consists of 15 residues. Germline V gene lookup returns CDR1 SGHAT and CDR2 FQNNGV. CDR3 region: CASSSKRELYNEQYF. DNA for the CDR3: TGTGCCAGCAGCTCAAAGCGGGAGCTCTACAATGAGCAGTACTTC.

The CDR3 is CASSTLSGGANVLTF. The DNA for the CDR3 is TGTGCCAGCAGCACACTAAGCGGTGGGGCCAACGTCCTGACTTTC. J is TRBJ2-6 and V is TRBV6-5, with D possibly TRBD2 on 5 matching bases. The germline V gene has CDR1 MNHEY and CDR2 SVGAGI. The germline V and J ends were trimmed by 6 bases and 3 bases, with 12 bases remaining between them. This CDR3 contains 15 residues.

The V gene is TRBV28, the J gene TRBJ2-3; no definite D call. This CDR3 has 12 amino acids. Per the germline V gene, CDR1 is MDHEN and CDR2 is SYDVKM. V was shortened by 8 bases and J by 2 bases, with 8 bases between the two germline ends. The CDR3 nucleotides are TGTGCCAGCGTAGGGTACACAGATACGCAGTATTTT. Translation gives CASVGYTDTQYF.

This chain joins TRBV6-5 and TRBJ2-5; tentative D call: TRBD2 (6 bases). CDR1 and CDR2 (germline): MNHEY, SVGAGI. CDR3 length: 14 amino acids. Trimming pared 11 bases from V and 11 bases from J, leaving 27 bases between. The CDR3 reads CASSSGDGVYEQYF. CDR3 nucleotide sequence: TGTGCCTCCTCGTCGGGGGACGGGGTCTATGAGCAGTACTTC.

V gene TRBV25-1 combines with J gene TRBJ1-3, with D unresolved. Looked up from germline, CDR1 is MGHDK and CDR2 is SYGVNS. The CDR3 has 14 residues. The V and J ends lost 7 bases and 0 bases respectively, with 10 bases between them. In DNA form, the CDR3 reads TGTGCCAGCACCCCCTCGAGCTCTGGAAACACCATATATTTT. This codes for CASTPSSSGNTIYF. Drawing the rest from reference TRBV25-1 and TRBJ1-3, the complete variable domain is EADIYQTPRYLVIGTGKKITLECSQTMGHDKMYWYQQDPGMELHLIHYSYGVNSTEKGDLSSESTVSRIRTEHFPLTLESARPSHTSQYLCASTPSSSGNTIYFGEGSWLTVV.

This clonotype was seen a few times. The chain couples TRBV30 to TRBJ2-7; 7 bases are a match to TRBD1. CDR1 is GTSNPN, CDR2 SVGIG, per germline (reference sequence). The V gene end was trimmed by 7 bases and the J gene end by 1 base; junction bases not matched to a gene: 7. The CDR3 length is 13 residues. The CDR3 here is CAYSRDSSYEQYF. The CDR3, as DNA: TGTGCCTACTCCCGGGACAGTTCCTACGAGCAGTACTTC. Full variable domain (missing parts from reference TRBV30 and TRBJ2-7): SQTIHQWPATLVQPVGSPLSLECTVEGTSNPNLYWYRQAAGRGLQLLFYSVGIGQISSEVPQNLSASRPQDRQFILSSKKLLLSDSGFYLCAYSRDSSYEQYFGPGTRLTVT.

The V gene is TRBV6-4, the J gene TRBJ2-6; D is uncertain. This CDR3 is 15 amino acids long. V was shortened by 5 bases and J by 1 base, with 9 bases between the two germline ends. The V gene's germline CDR1 is MRHNA and CDR2 SNTAGT. Here the CDR3 DNA reads TGTGCCAGCAGTCCGACTGAGTCTGGGGCCAACGTCCTGACTTTC. Encoded protein: CASSPTESGANVLTF.

This clonotype turned up a few times. V usage is TRBV20-1 and J usage is TRBJ2-1; D is tentatively TRBD1 or TRBD2 (6 bases each). The V and J ends lost 5 bases and 9 bases respectively, with 11 bases between them. The CDR3 covers 11 residues. The V gene's germline CDR1 is DFQATT and CDR2 SNEGSKA (reference sequence). The CDR3 reads CSAYGGGEQFF. CDR3 sequence (DNA): TGCAGTGCTTACGGGGGCGGTGAGCAGTTCTTC.

This clonotype was counted a single time. The rearrangement joins TRBV7-8 to TRBJ2-3; the D is unclear. Germline CDR1 and CDR2: SGHVS and FQNEAQ. This CDR3 has 14 residues. The V and J ends lost 5 bases and 5 bases respectively, with 14 bases between them. The CDR3, as DNA: TGTGCCAGCAGCCTCCCGCCCGTAGGAGATACGCAGTATTTT. It is translated as CASSLPPVGDTQYF.

The chain couples TRBV5-1 to TRBJ1-2, with 9 bases lining up with TRBD1. Germline loops: CDR1 SGHRS, CDR2 YFSETQ. The CDR3 extends over 15 amino acids. J gave up 10 bases and V 4 bases, and 14 bases lay outside the gene matches. The CDR3 spells CASSPEGTGRFIYTF. Written as DNA, the CDR3 is TGCGCCAGCAGCCCGGAAGGGACAGGGAGATTTATCTACACCTTC.

This clonotype came up once. The CDR3 DNA reads as TGCAGTGCTAGAGATATGAACCTTCCGGGCTATGAGCAGTACTTC. This codes for CSARDMNLPGYEQYF. J is TRBJ2-5 and V is TRBV20-1, with D hard to call. V was cut by 0 bases and J by 11 bases, with 22 bases left in between. Germline CDR1 DFQATT, CDR2 SNEGSKA (reference sequence). The CDR3 has 15 residues.

This clonotype came up a few times. The CDR3 here is CASSRGSGAIYEQYF. The CDR3 DNA sequence: TGTGCCAGCAGCCGAGGGAGCGGGGCGATCTACGAGCAGTACTTC. The chain uses TRBV3-1 and TRBJ2-7; 7 bases align to TRBD2. The length of the CDR3 is 15 residues. V was pared by 4 bases and J by 3 bases, with 9 bases of the junction left unmatched. In germline, CDR1 is LGHDT, CDR2 YNNKEL (reference sequence).

The rearrangement links TRBV6-1 to TRBJ2-3, with D perhaps matching TRBD2 (6 bases). The V gene's germline CDR1 is MNHNS and CDR2 SASEGT. The CDR3 is 18 amino acids. V gave up 6 bases and J gave up 4 bases, with 26 bases separating them. CDR3 nucleotide sequence: TGTGCCAGCAGGGAAAGACCGGGACTCCGGATGGACCCAGATACGCAGTATTTT. Translating it yields CASRERPGLRMDPDTQYF.

The V and J genes are TRBV20-1 and TRBJ2-4, with 8 bases identical to TRBD1. TRBJ2-7 matches the DNA end more closely, so the J call is doubtful. Germline CDR1 DFQATT, CDR2 SNEGSKA (reference sequence). The CDR3 has 14 residues. DNA for the CDR3: TGCAGTGCTCTCTATGACAGGGGTTTCTCCGAGCAGTACTTC. Translated: CSALYDRGFSEQYF.

Here the CDR3 reads CASSDSKQKETQYF. The CDR3 DNA reads as TGTGCCAGCAGTGACTCGAAACAGAAAGAGACCCAGTACTTC. V and J are TRBV6-4 and TRBJ2-5; D is ambiguous. Trimming cost V 0 bases and J 3 bases, with 8 bases left between them. The V gene's germline CDR1 is MRHNA and CDR2 SNTAGT. The CDR3 has 14 amino acids.

This chain uses TRBV12-3 or TRBV12-4 with TRBJ2-5; possible D gene TRBD2, 5 bases. The CDR3 has 14 amino acids. Trimming pared 6 bases from V and 11 bases from J, leaving 22 bases between. The CDR3 loop is CASRAEGPQNEQYF. The CDR3 nucleotides read TGTGCCAGCAGAGCCGAGGGCCCACAGAATGAGCAGTACTTC.

This chain joins TRBV29-1 and TRBJ2-3; TRBD1 matches 7 bases. The germline CDR1 and CDR2 sequences are SQVTM and ANQGSEA. This CDR3 region has 13 residues. V gave up 7 bases and J gave up 3 bases; unmatched junction bases: 7. Written as DNA, the CDR3 is TGCAGCGCGAGACAGGGTAGAACAGATACGCAGTATTTT. Translating gives CSARQGRTDTQYF.

This clonotype was observed a few times. The rearrangement links TRBV7-2 to TRBJ2-3, with TRBD2 matching over 12 bases. This CDR3 has 16 residues. Germline V gene lookup returns CDR1 SGHTA and CDR2 FQGNSA. J was trimmed by 2 bases and V by 5 bases; bases with no gene match: 5. The CDR3 is CASSPRLAGDTDTQYF. The CDR3, as DNA: TGTGCCAGCAGCCCTAGACTAGCGGGAGACACAGATACGCAGTATTTT.

V gene TRBV29-1 combines with J gene TRBJ2-5; 8 positions agree with TRBD2. The CDR3 covers 14 residues. Germline CDR1 SQVTM, CDR2 ANQGSEA. With 7 bases clipped from V and 3 bases from J, the junction kept 10 bases outside the gene matches. In nucleotides, the CDR3 is TGCAGCGGGCAACGGGGGGGCCTCAAAGAGACCCAGTACTTC. Protein product: CSGQRGGLKETQYF. Full variable domain (rest looked up from reference TRBV29-1 and TRBJ2-5): SAVISQKPSRDICQRGTSLTIQCQVDSQVTMMFWYRQQPGQSLTLIATANQGSEATYESGFVIDKFPISRPNLTFSTLTVSNMSPEDSSIYLCSGQRGGLKETQYFGPGTRLLVL.